A single sample is the source of the 7 T cell receptor beta chains below, sequenced in a study of blood T cell repertoires in COVID-19. The method was immunoSEQ multiplex PCR; TCRdb's version includes in-frame clones alone and lacks a portion of them. The sample yields 200,000 to 250,000 clones, about nine tenths seen once. The specimen sequenced was peripheral blood. These receptors originate from a woman aged 40 to 50 with acute or convalescent COVID-19.

Remarks on this clone: A junction end diverges from the germline sequence, so it may reflect a read error. The chain joins TRBV19 to TRBJ1-5; 12 nucleotides line up with TRBD1. CDR1 is LNHDA, CDR2 SQIVND, per germline (reference sequence). CDR3 length: 14 residues. CDR3 sequence (DNA): TGTGCCAGTTCCGGGACAGGGGGCAAACAGCCCCAGCATTTT. It translates to CASSGTGGKQPQHF.

V is TRBV5-1 and J is TRBJ2-5; TRBD2 matches 8 bases. The V gene end was trimmed by 1 base and the J gene end by 2 bases; junction bases not matched to a gene: 7. Germline values: CDR1 SGHRS, CDR2 YFSETQ. The CDR3 runs to 16 residues. The CDR3 coding sequence is TGCGCCAGCAGCTTGTTTGGAGCGGGGGCACAAGAGACCCAGTACTTC. Translated: CASSLFGAGAQETQYF.

V and J are TRBV2 and TRBJ1-5, with 7 bases that match TRBD1. The CDR3 spans 16 residues. The germline V gene has CDR1 SNHLY and CDR2 FYNNEI. Trimming removed 7 bases from V and 6 bases from J; junction bases left unmatched: 15. DNA for the CDR3: TGTGCCAGCACTACCCGCGGGACAGAGCGCGGTCAGCCCCAGCATTTT. It is translated as CASTTRGTERGQPQHF.

This clone has more than one count but fewer than ten. The CDR3 sequence: CASSEVYDRGAFF. The CDR3 nucleotides are TGTGCCAGCAGTGAAGTCTACGACAGGGGGGCTTTCTTT. V is TRBV6-1 and J is TRBJ1-1, with 9 bases identical to TRBD1. Germline lookup yields CDR1 MNHNS and CDR2 SASEGT. The CDR3 runs 13 residues. The junction had 5 bases not matched to a gene; V was cut back by 1 base and J by 11 bases.

V gene TRBV9 combines with J gene TRBJ1-4, with no clear D. CDR3 length equals 14 residues. The germline CDR1 and CDR2 sequences are SGDLS and YYNGEE. V was shortened by 5 bases and J by 2 bases, with 10 bases between the two germline ends. The CDR3 here is CASSPSQTNEKLFF. CDR3 nucleotide sequence: TGTGCCAGCAGTCCGTCCCAGACTAATGAAAAACTGTTTTTT. Variable domain in full (rest from reference TRBV9 and TRBJ1-4): DSGVTQTPKHLITATGQRVTLRCSPRSGDLSVYWYQQSLDQGLQFLIQYYNGEERAKGNILERFSAQQFPDLHSELNLSSLELGDSALYFCASSPSQTNEKLFFGSGTQLSVL.

The rearrangement links TRBV4-1 to TRBJ1-1; no firm D call. This CDR3 spans 15 amino acids. Trimming cost V 4 bases and J 8 bases, with 20 bases left between them. Germline V CDR1 and CDR2: MGHRA, YSYEKL. The DNA of the CDR3 is TGCGCCAGCAGCCCACTGGAGGGTTTCTATTCCGAAGCTTTCTTT. This encodes CASSPLEGFYSEAFF.

The chain employs TRBV19 and TRBJ1-2; 9 bases fit TRBD1. V lost 4 bases to trimming and J lost 4 bases; unmatched junction nucleotides: 13. The germline V gene has CDR1 LNHDA and CDR2 SQIVND (reference sequence). The CDR3 runs to 17 residues. The DNA of the CDR3 is TGTGCCAGTAGTAGAAGCCGGGACAGGGTTTCGAGCTATGGCTACACCTTC. Translation gives CASSRSRDRVSSYGYTF.